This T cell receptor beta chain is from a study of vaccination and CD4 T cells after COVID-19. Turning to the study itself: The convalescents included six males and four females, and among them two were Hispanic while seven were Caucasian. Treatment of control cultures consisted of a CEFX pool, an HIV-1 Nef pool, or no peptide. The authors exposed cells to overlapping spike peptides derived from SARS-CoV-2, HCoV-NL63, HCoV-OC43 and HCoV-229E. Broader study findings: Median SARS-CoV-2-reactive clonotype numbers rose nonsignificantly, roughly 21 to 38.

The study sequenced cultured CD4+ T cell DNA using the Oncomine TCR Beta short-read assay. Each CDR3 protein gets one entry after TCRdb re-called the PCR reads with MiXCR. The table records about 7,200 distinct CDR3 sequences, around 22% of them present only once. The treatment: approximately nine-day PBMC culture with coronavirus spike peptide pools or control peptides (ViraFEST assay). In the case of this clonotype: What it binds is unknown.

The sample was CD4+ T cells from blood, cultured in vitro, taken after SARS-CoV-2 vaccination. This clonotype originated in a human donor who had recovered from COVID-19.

CDR3 sequence reads: CASSLVPRGDYEQYF. DNA for the CDR3: TGCGCCAGCAGCCTCGTACCCAGGGGGGACTACGAGCAGTACTTC. The chain couples TRBV4-3 to TRBJ2-7; the D gene is possibly TRBD1 (7 bases). Trimming stripped 4 bases from V and 3 bases from J, with 16 bases between. The CDR3 length is 15 residues. CDR1 and CDR2 from the germline V gene are LGHNA and YSLEER.